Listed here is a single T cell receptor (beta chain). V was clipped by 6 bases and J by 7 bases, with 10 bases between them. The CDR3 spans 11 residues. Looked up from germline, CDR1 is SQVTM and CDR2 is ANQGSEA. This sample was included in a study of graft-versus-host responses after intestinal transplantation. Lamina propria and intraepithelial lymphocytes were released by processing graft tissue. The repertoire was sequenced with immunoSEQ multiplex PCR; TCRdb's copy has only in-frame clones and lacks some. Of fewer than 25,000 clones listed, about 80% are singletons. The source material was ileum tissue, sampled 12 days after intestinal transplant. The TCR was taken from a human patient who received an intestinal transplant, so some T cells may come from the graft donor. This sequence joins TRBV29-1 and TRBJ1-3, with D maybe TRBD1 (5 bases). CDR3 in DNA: TGCAGCGTCCCCTACAGGAACACCATATATTTT. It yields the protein CSVPYRNTIYF.